The rows below give T cell receptor beta chains drawn from one sample of a study of T cell responses to AZD1222 COVID-19 vaccine. Assay used: immunoSEQ multiplex PCR; TCRdb lists only in-frame clones, some missing. This sample has some 180,000 clones, with around 93% found just once. The starting material was peripheral blood, obtained 28 days after the second dose of the MenACWY control vaccine. These TCRs come from an adult who received the MenACWY meningococcal vaccine as a control. The CDR3 runs from the conserved cysteine through the conserved F or W. D genes are given only for firm matches. Only some rows state a clone size, as once, few, many or a class for expanded clones.

v_gene: TRBV7-9
abundance: NA
j_gene: TRBJ1-2
d_gene: TRBD1
CDR3nt: TGTGCCAGCAGCTCAGGGGGTTACTATGGCTACACCTTC
CDR3aa: CASSSGGYYGYTF

v_gene: TRBV5-8
abundance: NA
j_gene: TRBJ1-1
d_gene: NA
CDR3nt: TGTGCCAGCAGTCGAGGGCGCACTGAAGCTTTCTTT
CDR3aa: CASSRGRTEAFF

v_gene: TRBV3-1/TRBV3-2
abundance: NA
j_gene: TRBJ1-6
d_gene: TRBD1
CDR3nt: TGTGCCAGCAGCCAAGACCGGGACAGGGGCCGTTCACCCCTCCACTTT
CDR3aa: CASSQDRDRGRSPLHF

v_gene: TRBV7-9
abundance: NA
j_gene: TRBJ2-7
d_gene: NA
CDR3nt: TGTGCCAGCAGCCTTGCAGGGGTCTACGAGCAGTACTTC
CDR3aa: CASSLAGVYEQYF

v_gene: TRBV3-1/TRBV3-2
abundance: NA
j_gene: TRBJ1-1
d_gene: NA
CDR3nt: TGTGCCAGCAGCCACAGGGAAAATCCCACTGAAGCTTTCTTT
CDR3aa: CASSHRENPTEAFF

v_gene: TRBV12-3/TRBV12-4
abundance: NA
j_gene: TRBJ1-1
d_gene: NA
CDR3nt: TGTGCCAGCAGCTCCGGGACCGCCGGGGCTTTCTTT
CDR3aa: CASSSGTAGAFF

v_gene: TRBV28
abundance: NA
j_gene: TRBJ1-2
d_gene: NA
CDR3nt: TGTGCCAGCAGTTCCCCCGGTCGAAGTACAGCTAACTATGGCTACACCTTC
CDR3aa: CASSSPGRSTANYGYTF

v_gene: TRBV28
abundance: NA
j_gene: TRBJ1-6
d_gene: NA
CDR3nt: TGTGCCAGCAGTTTATGGGGCGTAAGCTCCTATAATTCACCCCTCCACTTT
CDR3aa: CASSLWGVSSYNSPLHF

v_gene: TRBV28
abundance: NA
j_gene: TRBJ1-2
d_gene: NA
CDR3nt: TGTGCCAGCAGCCTTGGGACTCCCTTGGGCTACACCTTC
CDR3aa: CASSLGTPLGYTF

v_gene: TRBV18
abundance: NA
j_gene: TRBJ2-5
d_gene: NA
CDR3nt: TGTGCCAGCTCACCGGGACTGGGGCAAGAGACCCAGTACTTC
CDR3aa: CASSPGLGQETQYF

v_gene: TRBV7-2
abundance: NA
j_gene: TRBJ2-1
d_gene: NA
CDR3nt: TGTGCCAGCAGCCCTTCGAATGAGCAGTTCTTC
CDR3aa: CASSPSNEQFF

v_gene: TRBV18
abundance: once
j_gene: TRBJ1-6
d_gene: NA
CDR3nt: TGTGCCAGCTCCCAGGAGGCCGGGTATAATTCACCCCTCCACTTT
CDR3aa: CASSQEAGYNSPLHF

v_gene: TRBV6-2/TRBV6-3
abundance: NA
j_gene: TRBJ2-5
d_gene: NA
CDR3nt: TGTGCCAGCAGCCAACAAGGGACTTACCAAGAGACCCAGTACTTC
CDR3aa: CASSQQGTYQETQYF